This TCR beta chain is from a study of cytomegalovirus exposure and HLA in healthy donors. Study results and caveats: CMV serostatus was the only immune exposure information that was available.

The CDR3 sequence is 16 residues long. J gave up 7 bases and V 6 bases, and 13 bases lay outside the gene matches. From germline, CDR1 is MDHEN and CDR2 SYDVKM. Both 60 Vbeta primers and 13 Jbeta primers went into the PCR. Here immunoSEQ multiplex PCR was the method, and the copy in TCRdb shows in-frame clones only, minus some. The table has 130,000 or so clones, around 80% seen once. This clone was seen a single time. Antigen unknown. The origin of this receptor is a woman aged 40-49 years in good health and CMV-seronegative. The sample was PBMCs. The V and J genes are TRBV28 and TRBJ2-2; TRBD2 agrees at 8 bases. This CDR3 reads CASSTGREVSGGELFF. CDR3 nucleotide sequence: TGTGCCAGCAGCACCGGGAGGGAGGTGTCCGGCGGGGAGCTGTTTTTT.